This T cell receptor beta chain was recovered during a study of post-analysis software for immune sequencing data. On the study more broadly: The cohort encompassed relapsing-remitting, secondary progressive and progressive-relapsing multiple sclerosis disease courses.

In its sample, this clonotype was seen once. Its matching antigen is unknown. V lost 0 bases and J 2 bases, leaving 8 bases between the germline ends. The V gene's germline CDR1 is MNHEY and CDR2 SMNVEV (reference sequence). The CDR3 totals 15 residues. General observations from the study: Elevated frequency relative to controls characterized 4 or 5 TRBV segments in patients, TRBV5-6, TRBV5-1 and TRBV20-1 among them. Clustering by F measure revealed strong co-clustering among samples prepared together in one batch. The normalized Chao1 diversity of multiple sclerosis patients was significantly lower than that of controls.

Every TCR beta cDNA library bore unique molecular identifiers. Roughly 500,000 cDNA molecules were obtained from approximately 0.91 to 9.4 million T cells. TCRdb itself ran the PCR reads through MiXCR, one entry per CDR3 protein. The profile covers some 700,000 distinct CDR3 sequences, with approximately 60% appearing a single time and roughly 12% taken by the ten largest. The sample taken for sequencing was blood. The gene calls are TRBV27 and TRBJ2-4; D is uncertain. This receptor was identified in a girl aged 2-10 years with multiple sclerosis. The CDR3 reads CASSLSTTSKNIQYF. The CDR3 DNA follows: TGTGCCAGCAGTTTATCCACCACTTCCAAAAACATTCAGTACTTC.